The 9 T cell receptor beta chains reported below all come from one sample, sequenced in a study of blood T cell repertoires in COVID-19. Clones were read by immunoSEQ multiplex PCR, and TCRdb kept only the in-frame ones, dropping some. The data hold some 180,000 clones, with roughly 80% observed a single time. The specimen sequenced was peripheral blood. The receptor source for this set is a man aged 55 to 70 with acute or convalescent COVID-19.

The chain links TRBV12-3 or TRBV12-4 to TRBJ1-1; no clear D. CDR3 length: 13 amino acids. V was clipped by 3 bases and J by 1 base, with 6 bases between them. The CDR3 DNA is TGTGCCAGCAGTTTGTTCTCGAACACTGAAGCTTTCTTT. This codes for CASSLFSNTEAFF.

The CDR3 DNA is TGTGCCAGCAGCCCAGCGCGCTCCTCCTACGAGCAGTACTTC. Protein: CASSPARSSYEQYF. This chain connects TRBV27 to TRBJ2-7; D not resolved. With 6 bases removed from V and 0 bases from J, the gap between germline ends came to 12 bases. This CDR3 is 14 amino acids long. Germline V gives CDR1 MNHEY, CDR2 SMNVEV (reference sequence).

The chain links TRBV4-1 to TRBJ1-5; D unclear. CDR1 is MGHRA, CDR2 YSYEKL, per germline. The CDR3 length is 15 residues. Trimming took off 3 bases at V and 4 bases at J, with 13 bases between the two ends. The CDR3 here is CASSQASSGNQPQHF. The CDR3 region has the DNA TGCGCCAGCAGCCAGGCTTCTTCGGGGAATCAGCCCCAGCATTTT.

The rearrangement joins TRBV24-1 to TRBJ2-3; perhaps TRBD1 as D (6 bases). Trimming stripped 2 bases from V and 2 bases from J, with 7 bases between. This CDR3 region has 14 residues. Germline CDR1 reads KGHDR; CDR2 reads SFDVKD. This CDR3 is CATSDWDTTDTQYF. In DNA form, the CDR3 reads TGTGCCACCAGTGATTGGGACACCACAGATACGCAGTATTTT.

The rearrangement links TRBV28 to TRBJ1-5; D remains unclear. Germline CDR1 MDHEN, CDR2 SYDVKM. The CDR3 sequence is 12 residues long. The ends were cut back, 2 bases at V and 5 bases at J, with 4 bases in the middle. The CDR3 sequence: CASSLPYQPQHF. In DNA form, the CDR3 reads TGTGCCAGCAGTTTACCATATCAGCCCCAGCATTTT.

With respect to this clone: This may come from a read error, since a much larger clone is one base off. This chain connects TRBV2 to TRBJ1-1; 7 bases agree with TRBD1. V shed 3 bases and J 5 bases; nucleotides not matched to a gene: 0. Germline V CDR1 and CDR2: SNHLY, FYNNEI. This CDR3 contains 12 residues. The CDR3 nucleotides are TGTGCCAGCAGTGAGACAGGGACTGAAGCTTTCTTT. It encodes CASSETGTEAFF.

This clone showed up just a few times. The J gene is TRBJ2-1, the V gene TRBV28; TRBD1 agrees at 8 bases. The CDR3 has 15 residues. V was pared by 5 bases and J by 9 bases, with 12 bases of the junction left unmatched. The germline CDR1 and CDR2 sequences are MDHEN and SYDVKM. The CDR3 loop is CASSRGQGPRGEQFF. CDR3 DNA sequence: TGTGCCAGCAGTCGAGGACAGGGTCCAAGGGGTGAGCAGTTCTTC.

For the CDR3, the DNA is TGTGCCAGCACCGTTTCGCCGCGCGAGACCCAGTACTTC. Its translation: CASTVSPRETQYF. The chain employs TRBV7-2 and TRBJ2-5; D gene unclear. With 7 bases removed from V and 5 bases from J, the gap between germline ends came to 14 bases. Germline assignment: CDR1 SGHTA and CDR2 FQGNSA. The length of the CDR3 is 13 residues.

The J gene is TRBJ2-1, the V gene TRBV9, with TRBD2 matching over 12 bases. CDR1 is SGDLS, CDR2 YYNGEE, per germline. The CDR3 consists of 15 residues. Trimming removed 4 bases from V and 9 bases from J; junction bases left unmatched: 8. The CDR3 protein is CASSPQGLAGGEQFF. In DNA form, the CDR3 reads TGTGCCAGCAGCCCACAGGGACTAGCGGGTGGTGAGCAGTTCTTC.